This T cell receptor beta chain was observed in a study of shared clonotypes between healthy human individuals. Study results and limitations: Sample collection involved blood only; tissue repertoires are likely different.

CDR1 is MNHNS and CDR2 is SASEGT in the germline V gene. The length of the CDR3 is 14 residues. V shed 8 bases, J shed 2 bases, and the junction held 8 bases outside the gene matches. This was a deep-level run. Generated by immunoSEQ multiplex PCR, the TCRdb table keeps only in-frame clones and is missing some. Found here are approximately 500,000 clones, less than 85% of them singletons; the top ten hold over 10%. Details on this clone: Its antigen is not known.

The chain links TRBV6-1 to TRBJ2-7; 8 bases match TRBD1. The receptor was derived from a woman between 40 and 55 years old in good health. Some clones in this sample may be carry-over from other donors' samples. Material: PBMCs. CDR3 residues: CASGRQGLTYEQYF. In nucleotides, the CDR3 is TGTGCCAGCGGTAGACAGGGGCTAACCTACGAGCAGTACTTC.